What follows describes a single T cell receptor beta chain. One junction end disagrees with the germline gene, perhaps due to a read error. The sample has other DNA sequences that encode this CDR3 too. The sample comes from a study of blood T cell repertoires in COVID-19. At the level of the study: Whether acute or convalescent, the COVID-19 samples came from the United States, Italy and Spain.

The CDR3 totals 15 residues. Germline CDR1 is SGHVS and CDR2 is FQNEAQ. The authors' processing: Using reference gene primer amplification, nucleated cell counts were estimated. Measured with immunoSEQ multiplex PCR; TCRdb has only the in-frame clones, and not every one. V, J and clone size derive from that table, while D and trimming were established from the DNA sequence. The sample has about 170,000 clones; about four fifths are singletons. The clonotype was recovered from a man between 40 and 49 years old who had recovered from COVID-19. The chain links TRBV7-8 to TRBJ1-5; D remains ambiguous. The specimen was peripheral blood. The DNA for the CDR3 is TGCGCCAGCAGCTTAGCGCCCGACGGGAATCAGCCCCAGCATTTT. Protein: CASSLAPDGNQPQHF. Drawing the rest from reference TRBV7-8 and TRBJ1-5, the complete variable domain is GAGVSQSPRYKVAKRGQDVALRCDPISGHVSLFWYQQALGQGPEFLTYFQNEAQLDKSGLPSDRFFAERPEGSVSTLKIQRTQQEDSAVYLCASSLAPDGNQPQHFGDGTRLSIL.